The clone carrying this TCR beta chain was picked up many times. Library construction for TCR beta used iRepertoire HTBI primers and Arm-PCR of CDR3 regions. Each CDR3 protein is one row after TCRdb ran MiXCR on the multiplex PCR reads. The data contain some 410,000 distinct CDR3 sequences, 16% of them seen just once; the ten biggest clones take up roughly 10%. V was clipped by 7 bases and J by 5 bases, with 19 bases between them. CDR3 length: 15 amino acids. Germline CDR1 and CDR2: SGHRS and YFSETQ. The time point here: newly diagnosed GD, antithyroid drugs for less than 3 months. After RNA was extracted from PBMCs, the TCR library was made from it. Graves' disease diagnosis followed American Thyroid Association guidelines. Staff took about 9 milliliters of peripheral blood and put it into EDTA tubes. These data come from a study of regulatory T cells in long-lasting Graves disease. The sample was also reused in another study, on T cells in Graves' hyperthyroidism and ophthalmopathy. From that study: Classification by a 13 V-J model distinguished ophthalmopathy from stable hyperthyroidism.

The sequence came from a woman aged 25 to 39 with Graves disease. V and J are TRBV5-1 and TRBJ2-1, with a weak D call TRBD2 (5 bases). The input for sequencing was peripheral blood mononuclear cells (PBMCs), taken at new diagnosis, from a patient treated with antithyroid drugs. In DNA, the CDR3 is TGCGCCAGCTTATCGCTGCGGGCTGGTAACAATGAGCAGTTCTTC. Translation gives CASLSLRAGNNEQFF.